This TCR beta chain was sequenced during a study of shared clonotypes between healthy human individuals. This CDR3 has 15 amino acids. V was cut by 5 bases and J by 6 bases, with 16 bases left in between. The germline V gene encodes CDR1 WSHSY and CDR2 SAAADI. Overall study findings and caveats: Naive subsets generally exceeded memory subsets in estimated richness.

In the case of this clone: Its antigen remains unidentified.

The repertoire was sequenced with immunoSEQ multiplex PCR; TCRdb's copy has only in-frame clones and lacks some. Here the sample spans some 2,500,000 clones, over 85% being singletons. Sequencing was performed on naive CD4+ T cells from PBMCs. Subset meaning: CD45RA+ positively selected. This chain uses TRBV10-2 with TRBJ1-4; D is ambiguous. This clonotype originated in a man aged 18-30 years in good health. Some clones in this sample may be carry-over from other donors' samples. DNA of the CDR3: TGCGCCAGCAGTTCCGACGGAGTCTTTGATGAAAAACTGTTTTTT. It codes for CASSSDGVFDEKLFF.